This entry lists 24 T cell receptor beta chains sequenced from one sample in a study of T cells expressing NK-cell markers (TCRdb year 2020). Receptors were amplified or captured by 5' RACE. The sequencer was an Illumina HiSeq 2000. After TCRdb reprocessed the reads, each CDR3 protein sequence was kept as one row, without DNA. The sample table holds 200,000 to 300,000 distinct CDR3 sequences. The top ten constitute about 0.4% of the sample. Sequencing input: blood T cells: a sorted CD56 or NKG2C T cell subset, CD4+ or CD8+ T cells, or bulk PBMC T cells (not recorded which). The receptors come from a man aged 18 to 29 in good health. Donor details come from another sample of the same person, matched by shared clones.

The chain carries TRBV19 and TRBJ2-2; TCRdb returns TRBD1, unconfirmable since there is no DNA. This CDR3 contains 16 residues. Per germline, CDR1 LNHDA and CDR2 SQIVND (reference sequence). The CDR3 reads CASSIERGRGTGELFF.

J is TRBJ2-5 and V is TRBV6-2 or TRBV6-3. Looked up from germline, CDR1 is MNHEY and CDR2 is SVGEGT. CDR3 length: 16 amino acids. CDR3 residues: CASSYSFTAIQETQYF.

This chain connects TRBV9 to TRBJ2-4; with no DNA, the TCRdb D assignment of TRBD2 cannot be verified. CDR3 length: 17 residues. From germline, CDR1 is SGDLS and CDR2 YYNGEE. CDR3 protein: CASSVGTSGRAKNIQYF.

The chain employs TRBV3-1 and TRBJ2-1; the D call from TCRdb, TRBD2, cannot be confirmed without DNA. The CDR3 consists of 15 residues. In germline, CDR1 is LGHDT, CDR2 YNNKEL (reference sequence). The CDR3 reads CASSHIAGPRNEQFF.

The CDR3 is CASTSTGETEAFF. The chain carries TRBV23-1 and TRBJ1-1; TCRdb gives TRBD1 as the D gene, but with no DNA this cannot be confirmed. TRBV23-1 has ORF status, its function being uncertain. CDR3 size: 13 residues.

The gene calls are TRBV20-1 and TRBJ2-3; the D gene TCRdb calls, TRBD2, cannot be checked with no DNA. Germline assignment: CDR1 DFQATT and CDR2 SNEGSKA (reference sequence). The CDR3 loop spans 16 amino acids. CDR3 in amino acids: CSANWVLDSPTVTQYF.

The chain's CDR3 is CASSLEGTVMNTEAFF. The chain joins TRBV5-1 to TRBJ1-1; as DNA is missing, the TRBD1 call by TCRdb cannot be tested. Germline V gene data show CDR1 as SGHRS and CDR2 as YFSETQ. The CDR3 totals 16 residues.

The rearrangement links TRBV12-3 or TRBV12-4 to TRBJ2-1; TCRdb selects TRBD1, and the lack of DNA leaves this call unchecked. The CDR3 spans 15 residues. Here the CDR3 reads CASSAPGGTNNEQFF.

The rearrangement links TRBV28 to TRBJ1-2; TCRdb outputs TRBD1, but without DNA this stays unchecked. The V gene's germline CDR1 is MDHEN and CDR2 SYDVKM. The CDR3 extends over 14 amino acids. CDR3 sequence: CASSLNPSGRGYTF.

V is TRBV4-1 and J is TRBJ2-1; the TCRdb D gene call, TRBD2, has no DNA to confirm it. Germline CDR1 reads MGHRA; CDR2 reads YSYEKL. This CDR3 is 16 amino acids long. This CDR3 reads CASSQGVERNYNEQFF.

The chain links TRBV20-1 to TRBJ2-1; the D call of TRBD2 rests on TCRdb alone, since no DNA is present to check it. Germline-derived CDR1 and CDR2 are DFQATT and SNEGSKA (reference sequence). This CDR3 comprises 18 residues. The CDR3 loop is CSARPLGLAGGPKNEQFF.

This sequence joins TRBV29-1 and TRBJ2-1; no DNA is available, so the TRBD2 call from TCRdb remains unchecked. Germline values: CDR1 SQVTM, CDR2 ANQGSEA. This CDR3 region has 14 residues. The chain's CDR3 is CSASPPGLDHEQFF.

The rearrangement joins TRBV5-5 to TRBJ1-1. The CDR3 extends over 13 amino acids. The germline V gene has CDR1 SGHKS and CDR2 YYEKEE (reference sequence). The CDR3 is CASTRPGGPEAFF.

The chain links TRBV11-2 to TRBJ1-1; TCRdb calls TRBD1, which cannot be checked without DNA. Germline V gene lookup returns CDR1 SGHAT and CDR2 FQNNGV. The CDR3 runs 15 residues. The CDR3 loop reads CASSLLQGVGTEAFF.

The genes are TRBV5-1 and TRBJ2-3; as DNA is missing, the TRBD1 call by TCRdb cannot be tested. The CDR3 is made up of 14 amino acids. Germline V lookup: CDR1 SGHRS, CDR2 YFSETQ. Here the CDR3 reads CASSPGQAADTQYF.

V and J are TRBV19 and TRBJ2-5; TCRdb selects TRBD1, and the lack of DNA leaves this call unchecked. The CDR3 is 17 residues long. The germline V gene encodes CDR1 LNHDA and CDR2 SQIVND (reference sequence). CDR3 region: CASSEPRGFSHQETQYF.

This sequence joins TRBV12-3 or TRBV12-4 and TRBJ1-3. The CDR3 extends over 14 amino acids. CDR3 residues: CASSPTSSGNTIYF.

The CDR3 region is CASSGRVRVPEAFF. The V and J genes are TRBV2 and TRBJ1-1. The CDR3 length is 14 residues. Germline values: CDR1 SNHLY, CDR2 FYNNEI. Variable domain in full (rest from reference TRBV2 and TRBJ1-1): EPEVTQTPSHQVTQMGQEVILRCVPISNHLYFYWYRQILGQKVEFLVSFYNNEISEKSEIFDDQFSVERPDGSNFTLKIRSTKLEDSAMYFCASSGRVRVPEAFFGQGTRLTVV.

V usage is TRBV6-2 or TRBV6-3 and J usage is TRBJ2-7; TCRdb picks TRBD1, but there is no DNA to check that call. CDR1 is MNHEY and CDR2 is SVGEGT in the germline V gene. The CDR3 totals 15 residues. The chain's CDR3 is CASSPRRGQKDEQYF.

The chain joins TRBV11-2 to TRBJ2-2; the TRBD1 assignment by TCRdb is unverifiable without DNA. From germline, CDR1 is SGHAT and CDR2 FQNNGV. The CDR3 totals 15 residues. This CDR3 reads CASSLGGQSTGELFF.

The chain joins TRBV5-1 to TRBJ2-7; without DNA, the TCRdb call of TRBD1 cannot be checked. This CDR3 contains 14 residues. Germline V gene sequence: CDR1 SGHRS, CDR2 YFSETQ. The CDR3 protein is CASSLGPQAYEQYF.

CDR3 loop: CASTPGGFPTYEQYF. This chain uses TRBV28 with TRBJ2-7; TCRdb reports TRBD1, a call that lacks DNA to check it against. Germline V gene data show CDR1 as MDHEN and CDR2 as SYDVKM. This CDR3 contains 15 residues.

The genes are TRBV29-1 and TRBJ1-2; TCRdb outputs TRBD1, but without DNA this stays unchecked. CDR1 and CDR2 (germline): SQVTM, ANQGSEA. The CDR3 totals 15 residues. CDR3 region: CSVEDKFGGNYGYTF. Supplemented by reference TRBV29-1 and TRBJ1-2, the full variable domain reads SAVISQKPSRDICQRGTSLTIQCQVDSQVTMMFWYRQQPGQSLTLIATANQGSEATYESGFVIDKFPISRPNLTFSTLTVSNMSPEDSSIYLCSVEDKFGGNYGYTFGSGTRLTVV.

The chain combines TRBV5-1 with TRBJ2-7; TCRdb's D call of TRBD1 is untestable without DNA. Germline lookup yields CDR1 SGHRS and CDR2 YFSETQ. This CDR3 is 16 amino acids long. This CDR3 reads CASSRQGSGVSYEQYF.